This T cell receptor beta chain was identified in a study of blood T cell repertoires in COVID-19 (dated by TCRdb to between 2020 and 2021). A note on the overall study: Collaborator samples came from the United States, Italy and Spain and covered acute and convalescent phases of COVID-19. The material from the prospective study consisted of cDNA or gDNA derived from T cells, B-cell-depleted T cells, or PBMCs. The dataset comprised deeply sampled blood TCRbeta repertoires from subjects exposed to, actively infected with, or recovered from COVID-19. The repertoires were released in a freely available public database meant as a resource for research on the immune response to SARS-CoV-2. Samples came from the ongoing ImmuneRACE study (first 160 participants) plus 1,254 subjects from 6 global collaborators. Sample metadata almost always included a de-identified subject ID, COVID-19 status, age in years and sex. Where HLA class I and class II types were available, the types were taken from metadata supplied by the sample provider, not from assay-based typing.

TCRbeta CDR3 regions were amplified from genomic DNA using the immunoSEQ Assay, a bias-controlled multiplex PCR. The authors processed their data as follows. The number of nucleated cells in each sample was estimated from the amplification of reference gene primers within the assay. To quantify the absolute abundance of each unique TCRbeta CDR3 rearrangement, sequence reads were collapsed and filtered. For each sample, productive Simpson clonality was calculated by taking the square root of Simpson's diversity index across productive rearrangements. Not all clones reach the TCRdb copy of this immuneACCESS table, which keeps in-frame sequences only. Checked studies attribute under half of the gap to unresolved V genes and leave the rest unexplained. From that table come the V and J calls and clone size; the DNA was used to work out D and trimming. Here the sample has under 200,000 clones; about nine tenths occur a single time. In total, the top ten clones hold 0.53% of the sample.

What the study reported, not specific to this receptor: Clinical and demographic metadata were provided uncurated, with the amount varying by source and participant.

Each collaborating institution followed its own protocols to collect whole blood in K2EDTA tubes. For TCRbeta analysis, collaborators shipped samples in one of three forms: frozen whole blood, isolated PBMCs, or DNA extracted from either of those sample types. CDR1 and CDR2 are drawn from the germline V gene (reference sequence): LNHDA, SQIVND. From the cysteine up to the phenylalanine, the CDR3 has a length of 14 residues. The CDR3 DNA has 42 bases and is translated from base 1. V is clipped by 3 bases and J by 0 bases, and the sequence between their germline boundaries is 8 bases long. Comments on this clone: The target of this receptor is not known. Per-nucleotide qualities are absent, and no much larger clonotype sits a single base away.

This TCR came from a man over 45 with acute or convalescent COVID-19. Recombination joined TRBV19 with TRBJ1-1; the D segment could be TRBD1, given 6 matching bases. The sequenced material came from peripheral blood. For the CDR3, the sequence is CASSMDRMNTEAFF. In nucleotides, the sequence is TGTGCCAGTAGTATGGACAGAATGAACACTGAAGCTTTCTTT.